These 10 T cell receptor beta chains were all obtained from the same sample, sequenced in a study of blood T cells in healthy people across ages. Through a sample-barcoded 5' primer and a J-beta primer mix, a second PCR was run for about 6 to 11 cycles. From the 5' RACE reads, TCRdb called clonotypes with MiXCR, one entry per CDR3 protein. The repertoire consists of hundreds of thousands of distinct CDR3 sequences, with about 30% occurring once and the leading ten covering 15%. The sample was blood. The source is an elderly woman in good health.

The chain combines TRBV5-1 with TRBJ1-5, with TRBD1 as a possible D gene (6 bases). The CDR3 contains 15 residues. V was cut by 4 bases and J by 7 bases, with 18 bases left in between. The germline gives CDR1 SGHRS, CDR2 YFSETQ. CDR3 in DNA: TGCGCCAGCAGCCTGGGTGGGGGCGCGAGGCAGCCCCAGCATTTT. This sequence encodes CASSLGGGARQPQHF.

Details on this clonotype: Just one base apart from a much larger clone, this may be a read error. J is TRBJ2-3 and V is TRBV6-6; D is ambiguous. The CDR3 contains 11 residues. Trimming removed 10 bases at V and 1 base at J, with 6 bases between. Germline V lookup: CDR1 MNHNY, CDR2 SVGAGI (reference sequence). The DNA of the CDR3 is TGTGCCACCGAACGCACAGATACGCAGTATTTT. This encodes CATERTDTQYF.

This clonotype was seen ten or more times. This chain connects TRBV7-2 to TRBJ2-7; 8 positions agree with TRBD1. CDR3 length: 16 residues. In germline, CDR1 is SGHTA, CDR2 FQGNSA. Trimming at V came to 0 bases and at J to 2 bases, leaving 6 bases not matched to a gene. DNA of the CDR3: TGTGCCAGCAGCTTAGCAGGGACAGGAAACGCCTACGAGCAGTACTTC. This codes for CASSLAGTGNAYEQYF. Full variable domain (rest looked up from reference TRBV7-2 and TRBJ2-7): GAGVSQSPSNKVTEKGKDVELRCDPISGHTALYWYRQSLGQGLEFLIYFQGNSAPDKSGLPSDRFSAERTGGSVSTLTIQRTQQEDSAVYLCASSLAGTGNAYEQYFGPGTRLTVT.

This clonotype was seen ten or more times. V gene TRBV7-6 combines with J gene TRBJ2-5; D not resolved. V was shortened by 5 bases and J by 2 bases, with 24 bases between the two germline ends. The CDR3 has 18 amino acids. Per the germline V gene, CDR1 is SGHVS and CDR2 is FNYEAQ. The CDR3: CASSQGIFTGSYQETQYF. In DNA form, the CDR3 reads TGTGCCAGCAGCCAAGGAATTTTTACCGGGTCTTATCAAGAGACCCAGTACTTC.

A remark on this clonotype: This clone may be a read error of a much larger clone one base away. The rearrangement joins TRBV5-5 to TRBJ1-4; 12 nucleotides match TRBD1. The length of the CDR3 is 16 residues. CDR1 and CDR2 from the germline V gene are SGHKS and YYEKEE (reference sequence). CDR3 loop: CASSPGVGTGGEKRFF. The DNA for the CDR3 is TGTGCCAGCAGCCCGGGGGTCGGGACAGGGGGCGAAAAACGGTTTTTT.

This clonotype was recorded many times. V and J are TRBV7-9 and TRBJ1-2; D is uncertain. Germline V gives CDR1 SEHNR, CDR2 FQNEAQ (reference sequence). V gave up 5 bases and J gave up 3 bases, with 10 bases separating them. The CDR3 totals 13 residues. The chain's CDR3 is CASSQGRDYGYTF. The CDR3 nucleotides read TGTGCCAGCAGCCAAGGACGGGACTATGGCTACACCTTC. The whole variable domain, filled in from reference TRBV7-9 and TRBJ1-2, reads DTGVSQNPRHKITKRGQNVTFRCDPISEHNRLYWYRQTLGQGPEFLTYFQNEAQLEKSRLLSDRFSAERPKGSFSTLEIQRTEQGDSAMYLCASSQGRDYGYTFGSGTRLTVV.

Many counts were recorded for this clonotype. V gene TRBV5-1 combines with J gene TRBJ1-2; 8 nucleotides match TRBD1. The CDR3 spans 15 residues. The V gene end was trimmed by 0 bases and the J gene end by 4 bases; junction bases not matched to a gene: 5. Germline V gene lookup returns CDR1 SGHRS and CDR2 YFSETQ. As DNA, the CDR3 is TGCGCCAGCAGCTTGGCCGGACAGGGAACCTATGGCTACACCTTC. It is translated as CASSLAGQGTYGYTF. The complete variable domain, with remaining parts taken from reference TRBV5-1 and TRBJ1-2, reads KAGVTQTPRYLIKTRGQQVTLSCSPISGHRSVSWYQQTPGQGLQFLFEYFSETQRNKGNFPGRFSGRQFSNSRSEMNVSTLELGDSALYLCASSLAGQGTYGYTFGSGTRLTVV.

This clonotype was counted at least ten times. J is TRBJ2-3 and V is TRBV6-5; 8 bases align to TRBD1. CDR1 is MNHEY and CDR2 is SVGAGI in the germline V gene. With V trimmed by 6 bases and J by 2 bases, 4 bases remained unmatched. The CDR3 has 14 amino acids. This CDR3 is CASRRQGTTDTQYF. In DNA, the CDR3 is TGTGCCAGCAGGAGACAGGGGACCACAGATACGCAGTATTTT.

As to this clonotype: A much larger clonotype is one base distant, so this may be a read error. Without the conserved terminal phenylalanine or tryptophan, this CDR3 likely stems from a read error. The chain carries TRBV4-2 and TRBJ2-3; 12 bases map to TRBD2. Germline V gene data show CDR1 as LGHNA and CDR2 as YNFKEQ. CDR3 length: 16 amino acids. V lost 1 base, J lost 4 bases, and 3 bases stayed unmatched. DNA for the CDR3: TGTGCCAGCAGCCAAGGACTAGCGGGGGCCTCAGATACGCAGTATTGT. This encodes CASSQGLAGASDTQYC.

This clonotype was seen repeatedly, ten times or more. The chain has TRBV7-8 and TRBJ1-1; 10 bases are shared with TRBD1. Germline CDR1 is SGHVS and CDR2 is FQNEAQ. The length of the CDR3 is 14 residues. Trimming took 7 bases from V and 5 from J; bases not matched to a gene: 7. CDR3 nucleotides: TGTGCCAGCACCCATCGGACAGGGGGGACTGAAGCTTTCTTT. Translation: CASTHRTGGTEAFF.